Listed here is a single T cell receptor beta chain. These data originate in a study of blood T cell repertoires in COVID-19. Study background: PBMCs, B-cell-depleted T cells, or T cells were the source of the cDNA or gDNA that made up the material.

In the original processing: Estimates of nucleated cell counts were drawn from the amplification of reference gene primers. Measured with immunoSEQ multiplex PCR; TCRdb has only the in-frame clones, and not every one. V, J and clone size derive from that table, while D and trimming were established from the DNA sequence. The table has some 97,000 clones, roughly 90% seen once. Germline CDR1 reads SGHRS; CDR2 reads YFSETQ. Trimming stripped 5 bases from V and 0 bases from J, with 14 bases between. The CDR3 covers 15 residues. The source is a man between 65 and 80 years old with acute or convalescent COVID-19. The specimen was peripheral blood. J is TRBJ1-1 and V is TRBV5-1; TRBD1 is a possible D gene (6 bases). CDR3 in DNA: TGCGCCAGCAGTGCTCAGGGGCCTATGAACACTGAAGCTTTCTTT. Its protein product is CASSAQGPMNTEAFF.